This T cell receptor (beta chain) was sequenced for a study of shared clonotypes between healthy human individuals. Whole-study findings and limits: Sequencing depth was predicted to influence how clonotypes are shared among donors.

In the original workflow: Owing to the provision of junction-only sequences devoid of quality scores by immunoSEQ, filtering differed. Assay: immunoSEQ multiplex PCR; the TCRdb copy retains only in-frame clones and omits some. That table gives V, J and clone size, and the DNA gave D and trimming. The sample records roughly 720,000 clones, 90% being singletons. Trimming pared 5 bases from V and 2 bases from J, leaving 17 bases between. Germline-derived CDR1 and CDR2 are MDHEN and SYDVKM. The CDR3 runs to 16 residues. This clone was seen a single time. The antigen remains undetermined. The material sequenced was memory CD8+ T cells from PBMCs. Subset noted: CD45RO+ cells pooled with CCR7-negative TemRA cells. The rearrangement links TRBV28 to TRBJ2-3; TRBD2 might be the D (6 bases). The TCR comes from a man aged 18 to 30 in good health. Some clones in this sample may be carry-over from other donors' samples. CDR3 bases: TGTGCCAGCAGTCTCGAGGGTAGCGGCGACACAGATACGCAGTATTTT. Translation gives CASSLEGSGDTDTQYF.